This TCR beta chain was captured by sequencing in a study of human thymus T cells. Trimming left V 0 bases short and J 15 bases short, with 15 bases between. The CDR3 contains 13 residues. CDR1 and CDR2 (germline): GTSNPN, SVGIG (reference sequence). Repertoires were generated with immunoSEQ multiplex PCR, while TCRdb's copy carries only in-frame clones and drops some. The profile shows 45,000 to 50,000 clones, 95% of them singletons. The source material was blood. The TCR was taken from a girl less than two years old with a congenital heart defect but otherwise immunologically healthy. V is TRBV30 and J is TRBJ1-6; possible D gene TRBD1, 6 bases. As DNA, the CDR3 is TGTGCCTGGAGTGTAAAGGGGGATCGTAACCTCCACTTT. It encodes CAWSVKGDRNLHF.